The present T cell receptor beta chain was sequenced within a study of spatial heterogeneity in lung cancer. Study conclusions and caveats: Counts of expanded alpha and beta TCRs within tumors tracked the tumor nonsynonymous mutation count.

The CDR3 has 17 residues. Germline V gene lookup returns CDR1 SSHAT and CDR2 FNYEAQ (reference sequence). The time point denotes: sample taken at primary tumor resection. Extraction of whole RNA from tumor, nontumor lung or frozen PBMC preceded unsorted sequencing. A word on this clonotype: The antigen remains unidentified. A read error may produce the germline difference seen at one junction end.

Every cDNA TCR molecule received its own unique molecular identifier. TCRdb passed the 5' RACE reads through MiXCR, listing each CDR3 protein once. The sample holds 20,000 to 25,000 distinct CDR3 sequences; more than 4.5% are singletons and the top ten take roughly 9.6%. Source: lung tumor tissue, taken at surgery. The TCR was taken from a male donor with early-stage non-small cell lung cancer. J is TRBJ2-3 and V is TRBV7-7, with TRBD2 matching 12 bases. The CDR3 DNA reads as TGTGCTGGCAGCCCCGGACTAGCGGGGTTTTCCACAGATACGCAGTATTTC. Translation: CAGSPGLAGFSTDTQYF.